The rows below give T cell receptor beta chains drawn from one sample of a study of cytotoxic CD8 clonotypes in ibrutinib-treated CLL. TCRdb keeps only in-frame clones here, not all; method: immunoSEQ multiplex PCR. The table lists 50,000 to 60,000 clones, over 80% of them singletons. The material was PBMCs, obtained after 24 months of ibrutinib treatment. All receptors derive from a human donor with chronic lymphocytic leukemia. Both conserved end residues are trimmed from each CDR3. The D gene is left open where the match is weak. Size is stated for part of the rows, as once, few or many counts, or as a class when the clone is expanded.

>.|.|TRBV13|TRBJ2-3
ASSLGEADTQY
>.|TRBD1|TRBV10-3|TRBJ2-7
AIRGGQGAREQY
>.|.|TRBV6-5|TRBJ2-1
ASRRSTPYNEQF
>.|.|TRBV11-2|TRBJ1-2
ASSSLRLYGYT
>.|TRBD2|TRBV28|TRBJ2-6
ASSLGGAGANVLT
>.|.|TRBV15|TRBJ1-2
ATSRDQDGYT
>.|TRBD1|TRBV18|TRBJ2-1
ASSPLETGVGRSYNEQF
>.|TRBD2|TRBV9|TRBJ2-3
ASSVGSGTLDTQY
>.|.|TRBV6-5|TRBJ1-1
ASSSPQGKAF
>once|.|TRBV18|TRBJ2-7
ASSTGHGRNYEQY
>few|TRBD2|TRBV5-5|TRBJ2-7
ASSPGGASGSYEQY
>.|.|TRBV7-3|TRBJ2-1
ASSLISTETYNEQF
>once|.|TRBV7-9|TRBJ1-2
ASSIPGYT
>.|.|TRBV19|TRBJ1-4
ASRVTGTNEKLF
>few|TRBD2|TRBV13|TRBJ2-2
ASSFGGRYTGELF
>.|TRBD2|TRBV28|TRBJ2-1
ASSLPTSGSSLVAYNEQF
>once|TRBD2|TRBV27|TRBJ2-1
ASSSGTSGSNEQF
>few|.|TRBV5-4|TRBJ2-2
ASSSPGPNTGELF
>once|.|TRBV19|TRBJ1-1
ASSSRLGTMNTEAF
>.|.|TRBV4-3|TRBJ2-2
ASSQASVVGELF
>.|TRBD2|TRBV2|TRBJ2-3
ASSEGLAPDTQY
>.|TRBD2|TRBV6-1|TRBJ2-1
ASSETERGPYNEQF
>.|TRBD1|TRBV5-4|TRBJ2-2
ASSLDMGQGAGTGELF
>.|.|TRBV28|TRBJ1-2
ASRQGLFSYGYT
>few|.|TRBV28|TRBJ1-3
ASSFTGRGNTIY
>.|TRBD1|TRBV5-4|TRBJ1-1
ASSRGQAKNTEAF
>.|TRBD1|TRBV28|TRBJ1-5
ASSRDRTEQPQH
>few|.|TRBV7-6|TRBJ2-2
ASSLATSGVPGELF
>.|TRBD1|TRBV7-9|TRBJ2-1
ASSSTRDRDGNEQF
>.|.|TRBV5-6|TRBJ2-3
ASTRQGTDTQY
>.|.|TRBV7-2|TRBJ2-5
ASSLDIDETQY
>.|.|TRBV27|TRBJ1-5
ASSSASGVRNQPQH
>.|.|TRBV6-1|TRBJ2-2
ASSEAVATWTGELF
>.|.|TRBV12-5|TRBJ2-5
ASGLGGETQY
>.|.|TRBV25-1|TRBJ1-2
ASGETGLNYGYT
>.|TRBD1|TRBV30|TRBJ1-1
AWSKTGVGTEAF
>.|.|TRBV19|TRBJ1-2
ASSILQGGDYGYT
>few|TRBD2|TRBV15|TRBJ2-3
ATSRQFWVGLAASTDTQY
>.|.|TRBV20-1|TRBJ2-1
SARFLNEQF